The 30 T cell receptor beta chains below all came from one sample that was sequenced in a study of shared clonotypes between healthy human individuals. TCRdb's table, derived via immunoSEQ multiplex PCR, lists solely in-frame clones and lacks some. The sample has about 2.3 million clones, more than 80% seen once. Sequencing input: naive CD4+ T cells from PBMCs. The subset: CD45RA+ positively selected. Source of these receptors: a young man in good health. Some clones in this sample may be carry-over from other donors' samples.

The chain recombines TRBV5-4 with TRBJ2-1, with TRBD1 as a possible D gene (7 bases). The CDR3 runs 15 residues. V gave up 1 base and J gave up 4 bases, with 12 bases separating them. Germline V lookup: CDR1 SGHNT, CDR2 YYREEE (reference sequence). CDR3 sequence reads: CASSLSSGGYNEQFF. DNA of the CDR3: TGTGCCAGCAGCTTGTCATCAGGGGGGTACAATGAGCAGTTCTTC.

This chain links TRBV27 with TRBJ2-1; TRBD2 agrees at 13 bases. CDR3 length: 16 amino acids. CDR1 and CDR2 from the germline V gene are MNHEY and SMNVEV (reference sequence). The trim removed 5 bases at V and 2 bases at J, leaving 3 bases unmatched. This CDR3 is CASSRLAGGPYNEQFF. Written as DNA, the CDR3 is TGTGCCAGCAGTCGACTAGCGGGAGGACCCTACAATGAGCAGTTCTTC.

Points on this clone: Other DNA sequences in this specimen translate into the identical CDR3. The chain carries TRBV7-9 and TRBJ1-4; the match to TRBD1 covers 8 bases. Germline CDR1 SEHNR, CDR2 FQNEAQ (reference sequence). This CDR3 region has 14 residues. The V gene end was trimmed by 2 bases and the J gene end by 5 bases; junction bases not matched to a gene: 1. The CDR3 DNA sequence: TGTGCCAGCAGCTTACGACAGGGGAATGAAAAACTGTTTTTT. Protein product: CASSLRQGNEKLFF.

This chain connects TRBV19 to TRBJ1-1; a weak D match, TRBD1 (6 bases). Germline V lookup: CDR1 LNHDA, CDR2 SQIVND (reference sequence). The CDR3 has 17 residues. Trimming took 7 bases from V and 4 from J, leaving 25 bases between them. This chain's CDR3 is CASKPVDSRPLGTEAFF. Written as DNA, the CDR3 is TGTGCCAGTAAGCCGGTGGACAGCCGCCCCCTGGGCACTGAAGCTTTCTTT. The full variable domain, rest sourced from reference TRBV19 and TRBJ1-1, is DGGITQSPKYLFRKEGQNVTLSCEQNLNHDAMYWYRQDPGQGLRLIYYSQIVNDFQKGDIAEGYSVSREKKESFPLTVTSAQKNPTAFYLCASKPVDSRPLGTEAFFGQGTRLTVV.

The rearrangement links TRBV5-1 to TRBJ2-2, with TRBD1 matching over 8 bases. Trimming took 5 bases from V and 6 from J; bases not matched to a gene: 6. Germline V gives CDR1 SGHRS, CDR2 YFSETQ. CDR3 size: 14 residues. This chain's CDR3 is CASRVGQEAGELFF. The CDR3 DNA reads TGCGCCAGCAGGGTGGGACAGGAGGCCGGGGAGCTGTTTTTT.

The sample holds one count of this clone. The chain joins TRBV5-6 to TRBJ2-5, with 7 positions matching TRBD1. V dropped 4 bases and J dropped 4; count of bases not matched to a gene: 7. The CDR3 has 14 residues. Germline lookup yields CDR1 SGHDT and CDR2 YYEEEE. The CDR3 loop reads CASSPNTGAETQYF. In nucleotides, the CDR3 is TGTGCCAGCAGCCCAAACACAGGGGCAGAGACCCAGTACTTC.

The chain carries TRBV25-1 and TRBJ2-3; 7 bases are shared with TRBD2. The V segment lost 9 bases and the J segment 0 bases; nucleotides outside the gene matches: 6. Germline V gene data show CDR1 as MGHDK and CDR2 as SYGVNS. This CDR3 is 14 amino acids long. CDR3 DNA sequence: TGTGCCAGTTGCCCTAGCGGAAGCACAGATACGCAGTATTTT. This gives the protein CASCPSGSTDTQYF.

This clone has just one count. V and J are TRBV5-1 and TRBJ2-2; D possibly corresponds to TRBD2 (5 bases). Germline-derived CDR1 and CDR2 are SGHRS and YFSETQ. This CDR3 comprises 13 residues. The V end lost 6 bases, the J end lost 4 bases, and 10 bases lay between the germline ends. CDR3 region: CASTARGTGELFF. DNA for the CDR3: TGCGCCAGCACCGCCCGGGGCACCGGGGAGCTGTTTTTT.

A remark on this clone: Other nucleotide sequences from this sample produce the same CDR3. This chain joins TRBV7-9 and TRBJ1-2; D gene unclear. With 5 bases removed from V and 3 bases from J, the gap between germline ends came to 10 bases. Germline loops: CDR1 SEHNR, CDR2 FQNEAQ (reference sequence). The CDR3 totals 13 residues. CDR3 DNA: TGTGCCAGCAGCCCAGGCGGGGACTATGGCTACACCTTC. The encoded protein is CASSPGGDYGYTF.

This clone was counted once. The chain uses TRBV25-1 and TRBJ2-7; D is possibly TRBD1 (7 bases). The CDR3 spans 15 residues. V gave up 8 bases and J gave up 2 bases, with 19 bases separating them. Germline lookup yields CDR1 MGHDK and CDR2 SYGVNS. The CDR3 DNA reads TGTGCCAGCCCCATCCCGCGGGACAGAGCCTACGAGCAGTACTTC. As protein: CASPIPRDRAYEQYF.

The chain uses TRBV28 and TRBJ1-2, with 7 bases fitting TRBD1. V was clipped by 8 bases and J by 0 bases; unmatched bases: 9. The CDR3 extends over 15 amino acids. Germline V gene sequence: CDR1 MDHEN, CDR2 SYDVKM. CDR3 in amino acids: CASLPSRGTNYGYTF. CDR3 bases: TGTGCCAGCCTTCCGTCCAGGGGGACTAACTATGGCTACACCTTC.

Remarks on this clone: The sample contains more than one DNA sequence encoding this CDR3. The V gene is TRBV28, the J gene TRBJ1-2; D gene uncertain. Trimming pared 5 bases from V and 2 bases from J, leaving 6 bases between. The CDR3 is 12 amino acids. Germline values: CDR1 MDHEN, CDR2 SYDVKM. The CDR3 nucleotides are TGTGCCAGCAGTCTAGACAACTATGGCTACACCTTC. Translating it yields CASSLDNYGYTF.

V and J are TRBV7-3 and TRBJ1-1, with D unresolved. The CDR3 consists of 13 residues. Germline V gene sequence: CDR1 SGHTA, CDR2 FQGTGA. V was trimmed by 6 bases and J by 3 bases, leaving 11 bases between them. CDR3: CASSFTVDTEAFF. The CDR3 coding sequence is TGTGCCAGCAGTTTCACAGTTGACACTGAAGCTTTCTTT.

The chain recombines TRBV14 with TRBJ1-2; 7 bases are a match to TRBD1. Germline V gives CDR1 SGHDN, CDR2 FVKESK. The CDR3 is 12 amino acids. Trimming took 5 bases from V and 8 from J; bases not matched to a gene: 5. As DNA, the CDR3 is TGTGCCAGCAGCGAACAGGGGCGAGGCTACACCTTC. Translated: CASSEQGRGYTF.

This chain joins TRBV2 and TRBJ2-1, with 9 nucleotides matching TRBD2. Looked up from germline, CDR1 is SNHLY and CDR2 is FYNNEI. Germline trimming cut 11 bases from V and 6 bases from J; bases unmatched to any gene: 14. This CDR3 comprises 15 residues. The CDR3 protein is CAGQEREARGNEQFF. The CDR3 DNA sequence: TGTGCCGGCCAAGAGCGGGAGGCGCGGGGCAATGAGCAGTTCTTC.

The chain couples TRBV7-3 to TRBJ1-2; 7 nucleotides match TRBD1. V lost 3 bases and J lost 12; bases outside the gene matches: 13. Germline V gene lookup returns CDR1 SGHTA and CDR2 FQGTGA. CDR3 length: 14 residues. The CDR3 DNA reads as TGTGCCAGCAGCTTTCCGGGACAGCCAACCGGCCACACCTTC. It yields the protein CASSFPGQPTGHTF.

The genes are TRBV5-1 and TRBJ2-1, with 8 bases identical to TRBD1. This CDR3 is 17 amino acids long. Germline V gene sequence: CDR1 SGHRS, CDR2 YFSETQ. With V trimmed by 4 bases and J by 5 bases, 14 bases remained unmatched. CDR3 nucleotide sequence: TGCGCCAGCAGCACCGGGACAGGCCCCAACTTAAACAATGAGCAGTTCTTC. Residues: CASSTGTGPNLNNEQFF.

The chain combines TRBV30 with TRBJ1-6; D is perhaps TRBD1 (5 bases). Looked up from germline, CDR1 is GTSNPN and CDR2 is SVGIG (reference sequence). The CDR3 contains 16 residues. V was trimmed by 5 bases and J by 3 bases, leaving 17 bases between them. The CDR3 here is CAWGATAALYNSPLHF. DNA of the CDR3: TGTGCCTGGGGGGCTACAGCTGCACTCTATAATTCACCCCTCCACTTT. Variable domain in full (rest from reference TRBV30 and TRBJ1-6): SQTIHQWPATLVQPVGSPLSLECTVEGTSNPNLYWYRQAAGRGLQLLFYSVGIGQISSEVPQNLSASRPQDRQFILSSKKLLLSDSGFYLCAWGATAALYNSPLHFGNGTRLTVT.

V is TRBV28 and J is TRBJ2-7; 10 positions match TRBD1. This CDR3 is 16 amino acids long. V dropped 2 bases and J dropped 1; count of bases not matched to a gene: 5. Germline V gene data show CDR1 as MDHEN and CDR2 as SYDVKM. The CDR3 DNA reads as TGTGCCAGCAGTTTAACGACAGGGGGCAGATCCTACGAGCAGTACTTC. Translated, it gives CASSLTTGGRSYEQYF.

The chain recombines TRBV2 with TRBJ1-5, with D uncertain. CDR3 length: 12 residues. Per germline, CDR1 SNHLY and CDR2 FYNNEI. Trimming took 8 bases from V and 3 from J, leaving 8 bases between them. The CDR3 sequence: CASRGYNQPQHF. The CDR3 DNA sequence: TGTGCCAGCCGGGGTTACAATCAGCCCCAGCATTTT.

The V call is TRBV5-6, the J call TRBJ2-2, with a weak D call TRBD1 (6 bases). Per the germline V gene, CDR1 is SGHDT and CDR2 is YYEEEE. V lost 6 bases and J lost 1, with 13 bases in between. This CDR3 has 15 residues. CDR3 nucleotides: TGTGCCAGCACCATCTGGGGGCGGAACACCGGGGAGCTGTTTTTT. Its protein product is CASTIWGRNTGELFF.

CDR3 bases: TGTGCCAGCAGGGCAGAGATTTCTGGAAACACCATATATTTT. Translating gives CASRAEISGNTIYF. The chain recombines TRBV7-3 with TRBJ1-3; D call uncertain. Germline loops: CDR1 SGHTA, CDR2 FQGTGA. Trimming removed 6 bases from V and 1 base from J, with 10 bases in between. The CDR3 sequence is 14 residues long.

The J gene is TRBJ2-1, the V gene TRBV7-2; the match to TRBD1 covers 9 bases. Germline-derived CDR1 and CDR2 are SGHTA and FQGNSA. CDR3 length: 15 amino acids. V trimming: 3 bases; J trimming: 4 bases; junction bases outside the gene matches: 4. The CDR3 protein is CASSLLGQGYNEQFF. In nucleotides, the CDR3 is TGTGCCAGCAGCTTGTTGGGACAGGGTTACAATGAGCAGTTCTTC.

This rearrangement joins TRBV11-2 to TRBJ2-1; D uncertain. This CDR3 has 16 amino acids. Germline V gives CDR1 SGHAT, CDR2 FQNNGV. V shed 4 bases and J shed 0 bases, with 13 bases lying between them. CDR3 loop: CASSYPRSSSYNEQFF. CDR3 in DNA: TGTGCCAGCAGCTATCCCCGGAGCAGCTCCTACAATGAGCAGTTCTTC.

As to this clone: Distinct nucleotide sequences in the sample also encode this CDR3. The chain is built from TRBV30 and TRBJ2-1, with D unclear. Germline assignment: CDR1 GTSNPN and CDR2 SVGIG (reference sequence). Deletions cut 0 bases from V and 0 bases from J, with 6 bases between. This CDR3 contains 14 residues. The DNA for the CDR3 is TGTGCCTGGAGTGTCACCAGCTCCTACAATGAGCAGTTCTTC. Translated, it gives CAWSVTSSYNEQFF.

The CDR3 DNA reads as TGTGCCAGCAGCTTGATGGGGGCCCAGTCCTACGAGCAGTACTTC. Protein product: CASSLMGAQSYEQYF. The V call is TRBV5-6, the J call TRBJ2-7, with TRBD1 as a possible D gene (6 bases). V was clipped by 1 base and J by 1 base, with 12 bases between them. Germline CDR1 and CDR2: SGHDT and YYEEEE. CDR3 length: 15 residues.

The V and J genes are TRBV28 and TRBJ2-2; tentatively, D is TRBD1 or TRBD2 (6 bases each). The CDR3 is 17 amino acids. The germline V gene encodes CDR1 MDHEN and CDR2 SYDVKM. V gave up 4 bases and J gave up 8 bases, with 23 bases separating them. CDR3 sequence: CASSSRGGTSRPGELFF. Written as DNA, the CDR3 is TGTGCCAGCAGTTCACGAGGGGGGACCAGCCGGCCGGGGGAGCTGTTTTTT.

The V call is TRBV5-1, the J call TRBJ1-2; D is uncertain. From germline, CDR1 is SGHRS and CDR2 YFSETQ. V shed 1 base and J shed 2 bases, with 6 bases lying between them. CDR3 length: 13 amino acids. In nucleotides, the CDR3 is TGCGCCAGCAGCTTGATAACCAACTATGGCTACACCTTC. Its protein is CASSLITNYGYTF.

V gene TRBV28 combines with J gene TRBJ1-4; 7 bases line up with TRBD1. J was trimmed by 8 bases and V by 5 bases; bases with no gene match: 14. Germline CDR1 reads MDHEN; CDR2 reads SYDVKM. This CDR3 spans 16 amino acids. CDR3 loop: CASSPMRQGVREKLFF. In nucleotides, the CDR3 is TGTGCCAGCAGTCCGATGAGACAGGGCGTGAGGGAAAAACTGTTTTTT.

CDR3 sequence: CASSAGHVNEKLFF. CDR3 DNA: TGTGCCAGCAGCGCGGGACACGTTAATGAAAAACTGTTTTTT. The V and J genes are TRBV7-2 and TRBJ1-4, with D possibly matching TRBD1 (6 bases). Trimming shortened V by 5 bases and J by 4 bases, and 11 bases separated the two germline ends. Germline V gene data show CDR1 as SGHTA and CDR2 as FQGNSA. The CDR3 loop spans 14 amino acids. Looking up the rest from reference TRBV7-2 and TRBJ1-4 gives the full variable domain: GAGVSQSPSNKVTEKGKDVELRCDPISGHTALYWYRQSLGQGLEFLIYFQGNSAPDKSGLPSDRFSAERTGGSVSTLTIQRTQQEDSAVYLCASSAGHVNEKLFFGSGTQLSVL.